These T cell receptor beta chains were read from a single sample in a study of T cell responses to AZD1222 COVID-19 vaccine. Produced via immunoSEQ multiplex PCR; TCRdb's table is partial and in-frame only. The sample shows 200,000 to 300,000 clones, over 85% of them seen only once. The sequences come from peripheral blood, collected on day 0 of AZD1222 vaccination. Receptor source: an adult in good health. CDR3s include the opening cysteine and the closing phenylalanine or tryptophan. A D gene is named only where the DNA matches it firmly. Clone size appears in some rows only: once, few, many, or a class for an expanded clone.

clone size	J gene	D gene	V gene	CDR3 DNA	CDR3 protein
.	TRBJ2-1	TRBD2	TRBV2	TGTGCCAGCAGTGGGACACTAGCGGGGTCCTACAATGAGCAGTTCTTC	CASSGTLAGSYNEQFF
.	TRBJ1-3	.	TRBV4-2	TGTGCCAGCAGCCAATCGGGACTCTTCTCTGGAAACACCATATATTTT	CASSQSGLFSGNTIYF
once	TRBJ2-5	TRBD2	TRBV28	TGTGCCAGCAGCCTCGGTAGCCTGGGGGGGGAGACCCAGTACTTC	CASSLGSLGGETQYF
.	TRBJ2-7	.	TRBV7-2	TGTGCCAGCAGGTATATGTCCGGACAAACTTCATATCCCTACGAGCAGTACTTC	CASRYMSGQTSYPYEQYF
.	TRBJ2-1	TRBD2	TRBV5-1	TGCGCCAGCAGCCCGAGGGCGGGGGTCTCGGGGAATGAGCAGTTCTTC	CASSPRAGVSGNEQFF
few	TRBJ2-7	TRBD2	TRBV7-8	TGTGCCAGCAGCCTCAGTAGCGGGAGGGGCTACGAGCAGTACTTC	CASSLSSGRGYEQYF
.	TRBJ1-1	.	TRBV2	TGTGCCAGCAGTGAACAAGGCGGGGGTGGCACTGAAGCTTTCTTT	CASSEQGGGGTEAFF
.	TRBJ2-1	TRBD2	TRBV15	TGTGCCACCAGCAGAGCCCCCTCGGGGACTAGCGGGAGTGGGGAGCAGTTCTTC	CATSRAPSGTSGSGEQFF
.	TRBJ2-2	TRBD2	TRBV19	TGTGCCAGTAGTCCAAGCAGCGGGGGGGTCGAGACCGGGGAGCTGTTTTTT	CASSPSSGGVETGELFF
.	TRBJ2-5	.	TRBV5-1	TGCGCCAGCAGCACCCCGGACGGGAACCAAGAGACCCAGTACTTC	CASSTPDGNQETQYF
.	TRBJ2-2	TRBD2	TRBV9	TGTGCCAGCAGCGTCGGGACTACCCGAGGGGAGCTGTTTTTT	CASSVGTTRGELFF
.	TRBJ2-6	TRBD1	TRBV18	TGTGCCAGCTCACCACCCGGGACAGGGGGTATCTCTGGGGCCAACGTCCTGACTTTC	CASSPPGTGGISGANVLTF
.	TRBJ2-7	TRBD2	TRBV3-1/TRBV3-2	TGTGCCAGCAGTCCGACTAGCCGTTCGGGGGGTGAGCAGTACTTC	CASSPTSRSGGEQYF
.	TRBJ2-2	.	TRBV25-1	TGTGCCACCAGCCGAGGGTGGACCGGGGAGCTGTTTTTT	CATSRGWTGELFF
.	TRBJ2-2	TRBD1	TRBV6-1	TGTGCCAGCAGTGAATGGGACAGGGGGCACGGGGAGCTGTTTTTT	CASSEWDRGHGELFF
.	TRBJ2-1	TRBD1	TRBV18	TGTGCCAGCTCACCATTCGGACAGGGGGCCAACAATGAGCAGTTCTTC	CASSPFGQGANNEQFF
once	TRBJ2-5	.	TRBV20-1	TGCAGTGCTAGACATCGGGAGACCCAGTACTTC	CSARHRETQYF
.	TRBJ2-6	.	TRBV5-1	TGCGCCAGCAGCTTGATGTCAATGTCCCCCCCTGGGGCCAACGTCCTGACTTTC	CASSLMSMSPPGANVLTF
.	TRBJ2-1	TRBD2	TRBV7-3	TGTGCCAGCAGTCGGACTAGCGGGATAGGGGAGCAGTTCTTC	CASSRTSGIGEQFF
.	TRBJ2-7	TRBD1	TRBV5-4	TGTGCCAGCAGCATCGACAGGGGTACCTACGAGCAGTACTTC	CASSIDRGTYEQYF
.	TRBJ2-3	TRBD1	TRBV6-5	TGTGCCAGCAGTCCCGGGACAGTCACAGATACGCAGTATTTT	CASSPGTVTDTQYF
.	TRBJ1-1	.	TRBV20-1	TGCAGTGCGAGTGGTGGGGGTCGTAGTGAAGCTTTCTTT	CSASGGGRSEAFF
.	TRBJ2-3	.	TRBV5-1	TGCGCCAGCAGAACCCCTTCGGGGGGCCCAGATACGCAGTATTTT	CASRTPSGGPDTQYF
once	TRBJ1-1	.	TRBV28	TGTGCCAGCAGTCCGTCCGGGGTGGACACTGAAGCTTTCTTT	CASSPSGVDTEAFF
.	TRBJ2-7	TRBD2	TRBV4-2	TGTGCCAGCAGCCAGACCGGGAGTTCTAGCGGTCCCCACGAGCAGTACTTC	CASSQTGSSSGPHEQYF
.	TRBJ2-5	TRBD2	TRBV7-2	TGTGCCAGCAGCCCTTCCCCGCTAGCGGGAGCGGAGACCCAGTACTTC	CASSPSPLAGAETQYF
.	TRBJ1-5	TRBD1	TRBV28	TGTGCCAGCAGTTCGGGACAGGGAAATCAGCCCCAGCATTTT	CASSSGQGNQPQHF
.	TRBJ2-2	.	TRBV24-1	TGTGCCACCAGTGACCCACGACAGAACACCGGGGAGCTGTTTTTT	CATSDPRQNTGELFF
.	TRBJ1-5	TRBD1	TRBV9	TGTGCCAGCAGCGTAGGGGACAGGGGGCGTCAGAGCAATCAGCCCCAGCATTTT	CASSVGDRGRQSNQPQHF
.	TRBJ2-5	.	TRBV9	TGTGCCAGCAGCCCCCGGACTCTCACCGGGGCCCAGTACTTC	CASSPRTLTGAQYF
once	TRBJ1-5	.	TRBV3-1/TRBV3-2	TGTGCCAGCAGCTTAGCTAATCAGCCCCAGCATTTT	CASSLANQPQHF
.	TRBJ1-2	.	TRBV19	TGTGCCAGTAGTATTGGGTCCCGGGCTAACTATGGCTACACCTTC	CASSIGSRANYGYTF
.	TRBJ1-1	.	TRBV7-8	TGTGCCAGCAGCTTAGGGCAGAACACTGAAGCTTTCTTT	CASSLGQNTEAFF
once	TRBJ2-5	TRBD1	TRBV7-9	TGTGCCAGCAGCCAGGGGGCCTTCCAAGAGACCCAGTACTTC	CASSQGAFQETQYF
.	TRBJ1-4	.	TRBV28	TGTGCCAGCAGGAAGGGGGTGGATGAAAAACTGTTTTTT	CASRKGVDEKLFF
.	TRBJ2-7	TRBD1	TRBV28	TGTGCCAGCGGCTGGACAGGGATGAACGAGCAGTACTTC	CASGWTGMNEQYF
.	TRBJ1-4	.	TRBV18	TGTGCCAGCACCGCTCAGAAACTAAATGAAAAACTGTTTTTT	CASTAQKLNEKLFF
.	TRBJ2-5	TRBD1	TRBV5-1	TGCGCCAGCAGCTGGGTTGGGACAGCCCAAGAGACCCAGTACTTC	CASSWVGTAQETQYF
.	TRBJ2-5	.	TRBV20-1	TGCAGTGCTAGTGGCGGGTCGGCGACCCAGTACTTC	CSASGGSATQYF
once	TRBJ2-1	.	TRBV6-6	TGTGCCAGCAGCCCAGCCAGGACTTCTTACAATGAGCAGTTCTTC	CASSPARTSYNEQFF
.	TRBJ2-1	TRBD2	TRBV4-2	TGTGCCAGCAGCCAAGATCAGGGGCGGGGGGGCTCCTACAATGAGCAGTTCTTC	CASSQDQGRGGSYNEQFF
.	TRBJ1-5	.	TRBV28	TGTGCCAGCACTGAGGGAGGTCAGCCCCAGCATTTT	CASTEGGQPQHF
.	TRBJ1-1	.	TRBV7-2	TGTGCCAGCAGCTTAGAGAGACACCTTGAAGCTTTCTTT	CASSLERHLEAFF
.	TRBJ2-5	.	TRBV7-9	TGTGCCAGCAGCTTGATGGGAGGGGGAGAGACCCAGTACTTC	CASSLMGGGETQYF
.	TRBJ2-7	.	TRBV10-3	TGTGCCATCAGTGGGGGACCCTACGAGCAGTACTTC	CAISGGPYEQYF
.	TRBJ2-2	.	TRBV3-1/TRBV3-2	TGTGCCAGCGGCGCGAACACCGGGGAGCTGTTTTTT	CASGANTGELFF
.	TRBJ2-7	.	TRBV27	TGTGCCAGCAGTTTATCGCTGGGGGCGGGGGAGCAGTACTTC	CASSLSLGAGEQYF
.	TRBJ1-1	TRBD1	TRBV28	TGTGCCAGCAGTTTTTCGGGACAGGGCGTAAAAGCTTTCTTT	CASSFSGQGVKAFF
.	TRBJ1-6	TRBD1	TRBV10-3	TGTGCCATCAGTGAGATTGGGCAGGGGGCAATAAGGTCACCCCTCCACTTT	CAISEIGQGAIRSPLHF
once	TRBJ2-3	TRBD2	TRBV28	TGTGCCAGCAGTTTATGGGAAGCGGGAGAGGGCACAGATACGCAGTATTTT	CASSLWEAGEGTDTQYF
.	TRBJ1-4	.	TRBV7-9	TGTGCCAGCAGCTTCCAGGGAACAACTAATGAAAAACTGTTTTTT	CASSFQGTTNEKLFF
.	TRBJ1-6	.	TRBV6-1	TGTGCCAGCAGTGAAGGACCGCCCCTCCACTTT	CASSEGPPLHF
.	TRBJ1-2	.	TRBV2	TGTGCCAGCAGTGCGGCGTTTGGCTATGGCTACACCTTC	CASSAAFGYGYTF
.	TRBJ1-1	.	TRBV28	TGTGCCAGCAGTCACCCCCGGGGGGGCACTGAAGCTTTCTTT	CASSHPRGGTEAFF
.	TRBJ1-1	.	TRBV5-1	TGCGCCAGCAGCTTGTTGCGACAGAACACTGAAGCTTTCTTT	CASSLLRQNTEAFF
.	TRBJ2-1	TRBD2	TRBV3-1/TRBV3-2	TGTGCCAGCAGAAATACCGGGACTAGCGGGAGTGATGAGCAGTTCTTC	CASRNTGTSGSDEQFF
.	TRBJ2-7	.	TRBV19	TGTGCCAGTGGGACGGGACACCCCTACGAGCAGTACTTC	CASGTGHPYEQYF
.	TRBJ1-5	.	TRBV3-1/TRBV3-2	TGTGCCAGCAGTCCCGGGCCTTATAGCAATCAGCCCCAGCATTTT	CASSPGPYSNQPQHF
.	TRBJ2-2	TRBD2	TRBV11-3	TGTGCCAGCAGCTCCGGCTCGGGGCGGGAGAACGGCGGGGAGCTGTTTTTT	CASSSGSGRENGGELFF